The TCR beta chain described here comes from a study of neoadjuvant nivolumab and ipilimumab in lung cancer. This clone is a singleton in its sample. What it binds is not known. The protocol was immunoSEQ multiplex PCR, while the TCRdb copy is restricted to in-frame clones and leaves out a portion. The table includes roughly 18,000 clones, over 70% detected once. Study results and limitations: Only a single major-pathologic-response sample was available for clonality analysis. From pretherapy to surgery, tumor richness and clonality rose with dual therapy. Higher pretherapy blood TCR richness went with higher resected-tumor richness.

The starting material was peripheral blood, obtained before neoadjuvant nivolumab, alone or with ipilimumab. This sequence originates from an adult with non-small cell lung cancer.

As DNA, the CDR3 is TGTGCCAGCAGCCATGGGGGGGAGGAGGATGAGACCCAGTACTTC. Its protein is CASSHGGEEDETQYF. The chain joins TRBV11-3 to TRBJ2-5, with 7 bases aligning to TRBD2. CDR1 SGHNT and CDR2 YENEEA come from the germline V gene. There are 15 residues in the CDR3. Unmatched junction bases numbered 11, after V lost 5 bases and J lost 5 bases. The full variable domain, completed using reference TRBV11-3 and TRBJ2-5, is EAGVVQSPRYKIIEKKQPVAFWCNPISGHNTLYWYLQNLGQGPELLIRYENEEAVDDSQLPKDRFSAERLKGVDSTLKIQPAELGDSAVYLCASSHGGEEDETQYFGPGTRLLVL.